This T cell receptor (beta chain) stems from a study of response to subunit inactivated influenza vaccine. This CDR3 region has 14 residues. Trimming at V came to 7 bases and at J to 8 bases, leaving 11 bases not matched to a gene. From germline, CDR1 is MNHNS and CDR2 SASEGT. TCRdb reprocessed the RT-PCR reads via MiXCR and lists one record per CDR3 protein. Of 600,000 to 850,000 distinct CDR3 sequences listed, 12% to 15% are singletons. The sequence came from a man in his forties or fifties who received an inactivated influenza vaccine. Sequencing used PBMCs from blood, obtained less than 15 days before vaccination. This chain joins TRBV6-1 and TRBJ2-1, with 7 bases identical to TRBD1. Written as DNA, the CDR3 is TGTGCCAGCACCCCAGGTGGACAGGCCTATGAGCAGTTCTTC. This sequence encodes CASTPGGQAYEQFF.